This TCR beta chain derives from a study of cytomegalovirus exposure and HLA in healthy donors. Only a few counts were recorded for this clone. What it recognizes is unknown. Study outcomes and limitations: Segments of the TCR beta V type were, in most cases, productive about 90% or about 30% of the time in an earlier analysis. A classifier reportedly called cytomegalovirus status with high sensitivity and specificity.

This donor's CMV serostatus is unrecorded. PCR used 60 Vbeta primers and 13 Jbeta primers. The method was immunoSEQ multiplex PCR; TCRdb's version includes in-frame clones alone and lacks a portion of them. The data contain 35,000 to 55,000 clones, under 65% of them singletons. Trimming stripped 5 bases from V and 7 bases from J, with 15 bases between. Germline CDR1 SGHRS, CDR2 YFSETQ. CDR3 length: 13 residues. Sequencing used PBMCs. This receptor was taken from a human donor in good health. The chain is built from TRBV5-1 and TRBJ1-1; TRBD1 is a possible D gene (5 bases). In DNA, the CDR3 is TGCGCCAGCAGAAGCGGGGGGAATTTTGAAGCTTTCTTT. Amino acid sequence: CASRSGGNFEAFF.